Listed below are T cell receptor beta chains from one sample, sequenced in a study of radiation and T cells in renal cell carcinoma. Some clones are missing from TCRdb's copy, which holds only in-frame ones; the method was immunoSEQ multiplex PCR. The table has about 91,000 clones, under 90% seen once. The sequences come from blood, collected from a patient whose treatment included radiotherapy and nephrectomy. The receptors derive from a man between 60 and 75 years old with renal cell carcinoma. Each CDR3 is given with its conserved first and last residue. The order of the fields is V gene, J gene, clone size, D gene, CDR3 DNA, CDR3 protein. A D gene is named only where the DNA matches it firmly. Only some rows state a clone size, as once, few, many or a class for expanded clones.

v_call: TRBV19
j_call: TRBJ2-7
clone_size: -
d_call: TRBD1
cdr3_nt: TGTGCCAGTAGTAGGGACAGGGGTGACGAGCAGTACTTC
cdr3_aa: CASSRDRGDEQYF

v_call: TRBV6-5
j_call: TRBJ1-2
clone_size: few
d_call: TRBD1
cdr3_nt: TGTGCCAGCAGGAGCAGGACAGGGGGCTATGGCTACACCTTC
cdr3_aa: CASRSRTGGYGYTF

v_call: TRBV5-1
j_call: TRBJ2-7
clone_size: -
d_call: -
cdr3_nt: TGCGCCAGCAGGGGCCGCCAGTCCTACGAGCAGTACTTC
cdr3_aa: CASRGRQSYEQYF

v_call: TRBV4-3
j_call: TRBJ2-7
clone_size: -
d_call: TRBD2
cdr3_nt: TGCGCCAGCAGCCAAGATGCGGCTAGCGGGAGCCTTAACGAGCAGTACTTC
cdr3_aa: CASSQDAASGSLNEQYF

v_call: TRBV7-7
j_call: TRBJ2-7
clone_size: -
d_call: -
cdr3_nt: TGTGCCAGCAGCCCGTTAGGGGACCCATACGAGCAGTACTTC
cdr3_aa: CASSPLGDPYEQYF

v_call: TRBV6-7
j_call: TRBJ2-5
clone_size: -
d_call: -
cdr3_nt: TGTGCCAGCAGTTACTCGATCAAAGGCGTAGAAGAGACCCAGTACTTC
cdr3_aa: CASSYSIKGVEETQYF

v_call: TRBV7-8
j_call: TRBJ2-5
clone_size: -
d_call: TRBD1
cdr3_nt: TGTGCCAGCAGCTTAGGGACAGGGGGCCAAGAGACCCAGTACTTC
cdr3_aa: CASSLGTGGQETQYF

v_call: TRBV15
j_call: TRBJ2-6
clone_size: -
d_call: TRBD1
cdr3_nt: TGTGCCACCACCGAGGCTATGACAGGGAACCCCGGCTCTGGGGCCAACGTCCTGACTTTC
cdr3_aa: CATTEAMTGNPGSGANVLTF

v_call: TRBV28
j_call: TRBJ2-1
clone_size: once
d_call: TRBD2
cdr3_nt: TGTGCCAGCAGTCCGGGACTAGCGGGAGGGCCCCGCTCCTACAATGAGCAGTTCTTC
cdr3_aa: CASSPGLAGGPRSYNEQFF

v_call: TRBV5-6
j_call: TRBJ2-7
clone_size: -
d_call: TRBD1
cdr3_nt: TGTGCCAGCAGCTACGGGACAGGAGTCTACGAGCAGTACTTC
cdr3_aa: CASSYGTGVYEQYF

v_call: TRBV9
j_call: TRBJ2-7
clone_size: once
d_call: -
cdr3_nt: TGTGCCAGCAGCCTTTCTCATGGGTTCTACGAGCAGTACTTC
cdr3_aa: CASSLSHGFYEQYF

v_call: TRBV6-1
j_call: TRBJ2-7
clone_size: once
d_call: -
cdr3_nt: TGTGCCAGTTTTAATCAGGGGTGGGTCGAGCAGTACTTC
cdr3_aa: CASFNQGWVEQYF

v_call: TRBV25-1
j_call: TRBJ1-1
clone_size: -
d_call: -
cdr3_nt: TGTGCCAGCAGTGTTTCGGCAGGGGCAGGGAACACTGAAGCTTTCTTT
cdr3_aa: CASSVSAGAGNTEAFF

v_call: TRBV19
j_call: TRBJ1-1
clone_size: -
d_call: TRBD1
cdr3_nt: TGTGCCAGTAGTCCGGGGACAGGGGAAAGGAGCACTGAAGCTTTCTTT
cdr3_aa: CASSPGTGERSTEAFF

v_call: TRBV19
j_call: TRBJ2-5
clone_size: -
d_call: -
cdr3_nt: TGTGCCAGTAAGGGGCCACTCGAGCCCCAGTACTTC
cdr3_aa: CASKGPLEPQYF

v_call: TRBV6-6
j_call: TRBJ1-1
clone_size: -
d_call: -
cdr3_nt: TGTGCCAGCAGTTACCAACGGATGAACACTGAAGCTTTCTTT
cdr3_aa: CASSYQRMNTEAFF

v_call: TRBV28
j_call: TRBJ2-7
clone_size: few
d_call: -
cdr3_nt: TGTGCCAGCAGTCCGGTGTGGTCCTACGAGCAGTACTTC
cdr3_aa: CASSPVWSYEQYF

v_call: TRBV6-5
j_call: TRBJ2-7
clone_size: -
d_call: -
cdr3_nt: TGTGCCAGCAGTTACTCAACAGGGAGCTCCTACGAGCAGTACTTC
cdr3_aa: CASSYSTGSSYEQYF

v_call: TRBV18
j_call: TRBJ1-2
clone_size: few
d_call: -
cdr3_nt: TGTGCCAGCTCACCACTCGTCTCCAGGGACATCTATGGCTACACCTTC
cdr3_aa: CASSPLVSRDIYGYTF

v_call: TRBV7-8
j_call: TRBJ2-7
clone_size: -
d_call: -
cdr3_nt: TGTGCCAGCAGCTTACGACACCACTACGAGCAGTACTTC
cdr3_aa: CASSLRHHYEQYF

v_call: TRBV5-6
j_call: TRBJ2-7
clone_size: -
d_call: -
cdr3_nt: TGTGCCAGCAGCTTGAGGGGCGGGACAGCGATCTACGAGCAGTACTTC
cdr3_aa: CASSLRGGTAIYEQYF

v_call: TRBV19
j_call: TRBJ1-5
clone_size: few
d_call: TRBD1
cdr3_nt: TGTGCCAGTACTAAGGGGGCCTCCAATAGCAATCAGCCCCAGCATTTT
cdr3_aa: CASTKGASNSNQPQHF

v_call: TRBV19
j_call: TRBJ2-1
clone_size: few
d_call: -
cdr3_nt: TGTGCCAGTAGTATCGGCGGAGCCTACAATGAGCAGTTCTTC
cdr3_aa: CASSIGGAYNEQFF

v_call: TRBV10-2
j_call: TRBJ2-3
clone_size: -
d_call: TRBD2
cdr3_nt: TGCGCCAGCAGTGAGTTACGACTCCCGGGGGGGTATTTT
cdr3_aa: CASSELRLPGGYF

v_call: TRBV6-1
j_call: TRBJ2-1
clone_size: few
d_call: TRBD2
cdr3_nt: TGTGCCACCAGGGTTCGGGAGGTGTATGAGCAGTTCTTC
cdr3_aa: CATRVREVYEQFF

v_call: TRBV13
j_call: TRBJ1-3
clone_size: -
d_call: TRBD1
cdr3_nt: TGTGCCAGCAAAATCGGGACAGGAGGGAACACCATATATTTT
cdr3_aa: CASKIGTGGNTIYF

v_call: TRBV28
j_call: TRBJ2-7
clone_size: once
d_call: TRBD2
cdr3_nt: TGTGCCAGCAGTCCCCCAGCGGGAGTCCCAACCTCCTACGAGCAGTACTTC
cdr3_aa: CASSPPAGVPTSYEQYF

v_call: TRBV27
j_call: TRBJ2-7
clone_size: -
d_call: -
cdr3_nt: TGTGCCAGCAGGGCCCAGGGGTACTACGAGCAGTACTTC
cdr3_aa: CASRAQGYYEQYF

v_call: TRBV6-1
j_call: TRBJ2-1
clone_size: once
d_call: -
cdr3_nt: TGTGCCAGCAGTGGCCCCGACAGGGGAATTCTGCGGGAGGGAGGCAATGAGCAGTTCTTC
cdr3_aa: CASSGPDRGILREGGNEQFF

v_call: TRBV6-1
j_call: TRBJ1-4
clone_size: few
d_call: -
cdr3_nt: TGTGCCAGCAGTGACATTACAGGGTCGGGTGAAAAACTGTTTTTT
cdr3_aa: CASSDITGSGEKLFF

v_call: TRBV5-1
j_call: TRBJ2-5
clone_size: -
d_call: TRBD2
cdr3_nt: TGCGCCAGCAGCAAATCCTTAGCGGGAGCGGGCGAGACCCAGTACTTC
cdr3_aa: CASSKSLAGAGETQYF

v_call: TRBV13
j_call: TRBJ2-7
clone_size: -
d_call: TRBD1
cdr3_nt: TGTGCCAGCAGCTTAGGCGACCGACAGGGGGCGAGGGAGCAGTACTTC
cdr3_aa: CASSLGDRQGAREQYF

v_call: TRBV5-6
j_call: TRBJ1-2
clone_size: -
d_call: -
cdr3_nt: TGTGCCAGCAGCACGGGACAATCCCACCCCCCCCTCTATGGCTACACCTTC
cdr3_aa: CASSTGQSHPPLYGYTF

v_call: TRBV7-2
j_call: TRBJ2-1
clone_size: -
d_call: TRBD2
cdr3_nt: TGTGCCAGCAGCTTAGCATCTCTAGCGGAATCAGACAATGAGCAGTTCTTC
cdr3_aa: CASSLASLAESDNEQFF

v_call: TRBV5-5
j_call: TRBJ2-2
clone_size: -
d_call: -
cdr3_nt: TGTGCCAGCAGCTCCATCCTGACAGGGAACACCGGGGAGCTGTTTTTT
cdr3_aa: CASSSILTGNTGELFF

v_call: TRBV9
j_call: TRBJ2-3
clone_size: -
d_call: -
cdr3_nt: TGTGCCAGCAGCCCGGGACTTGACACAGATACGCAGTATTTT
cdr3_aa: CASSPGLDTDTQYF

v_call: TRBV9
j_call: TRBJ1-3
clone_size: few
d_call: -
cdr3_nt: TGTGCCAGCAGCGTAGGTGAAGCACTGCACTCTGGAAACACCATATATTTT
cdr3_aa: CASSVGEALHSGNTIYF

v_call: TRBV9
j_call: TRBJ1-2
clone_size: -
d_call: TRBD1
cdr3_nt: TGTGCCAGCAGCAGAGCGGGACAGGGGTATCTGGACTATGGCTACACCTTC
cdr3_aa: CASSRAGQGYLDYGYTF

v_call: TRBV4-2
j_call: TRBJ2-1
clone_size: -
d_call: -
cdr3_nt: TGTGCCAGCAGCCAAGACCCGGGGCCTGTCCGCGGTGAGCAGTTCTTC
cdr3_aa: CASSQDPGPVRGEQFF

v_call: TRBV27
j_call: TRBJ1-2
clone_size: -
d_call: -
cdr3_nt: TGTGCCAGCAGTTTAGTACAGGGCATTATTAATGGCTACACCTTC
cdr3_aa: CASSLVQGIINGYTF

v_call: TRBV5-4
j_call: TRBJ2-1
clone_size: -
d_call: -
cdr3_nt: TGTGCCAGCAGCTTGGGAAGTGTTACAGGGAATGAGTTCTTC
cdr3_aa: CASSLGSVTGNEFF

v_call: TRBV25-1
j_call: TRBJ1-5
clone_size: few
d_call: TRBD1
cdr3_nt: TGTGCCAGTTCGGGACAGTTTAATCAGCCCCAGCATTTT
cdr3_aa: CASSGQFNQPQHF